A single sample is the source of the 17 T cell receptor beta chains below, sequenced in a study of cytomegalovirus exposure and HLA in healthy donors. The PCR ran on 60 Vbeta and 13 Jbeta primers. Profiling relied on immunoSEQ multiplex PCR, and the TCRdb table lists in-frame clones only, not all of them. Of 90,000 to 120,000 clones listed, around 78% are singletons. The specimen was PBMCs. The receptors come from a man aged 25 to 40 in good health and CMV-seronegative.

This chain joins TRBV29-1 and TRBJ1-1; TRBD1 matches 8 bases. Germline V lookup: CDR1 SQVTM, CDR2 ANQGSEA. V trimming: 5 bases; J trimming: 4 bases; junction bases outside the gene matches: 6. There are 13 residues in the CDR3. CDR3 DNA: TGCAGCGTTTTCAGGGGGCGGAGCACTGAAGCTTTCTTT. Translated: CSVFRGRSTEAFF.

This chain connects TRBV7-9 to TRBJ2-5, with a possible D match to TRBD1 (6 bases). The germline V gene has CDR1 SEHNR and CDR2 FQNEAQ (reference sequence). The V end lost 3 bases, the J end lost 2 bases, and 7 bases lay between the germline ends. This CDR3 has 13 residues. CDR3 sequence (DNA): TGTGCCAGCAGCTTTCAGGGGCAAGAGACCCAGTACTTC. Its translation: CASSFQGQETQYF.

This clone was observed once. Here the CDR3 DNA reads TGTGCCAGCAGCCAAACCCAGGTGGATGGCTACACCTTC. As protein: CASSQTQVDGYTF. The chain links TRBV7-9 to TRBJ1-2; unclear D gene. Looked up from germline, CDR1 is SEHNR and CDR2 is FQNEAQ (reference sequence). The CDR3 covers 13 residues. Deletions cut 5 bases from V and 6 bases from J, with 13 bases between.

To note about this clone: The sample carries other DNA sequences with the same CDR3. The chain has TRBV5-1 and TRBJ1-6, with 9 bases aligning to TRBD1. In germline, CDR1 is SGHRS, CDR2 YFSETQ. This CDR3 is built from 15 residues. V lost 0 bases to trimming and J lost 7 bases; unmatched junction nucleotides: 2. CDR3 DNA sequence: TGCGCCAGCAGCTTGGGGGACAGGGAAAATTCACCCCTCCACTTT. Protein product: CASSLGDRENSPLHF.

The chain joins TRBV25-1 to TRBJ1-1, with 7 bases aligning to TRBD1. The CDR3 sequence is 13 residues long. Trimming removed 11 bases from V and 0 bases from J; junction bases left unmatched: 6. Germline V gene data show CDR1 as MGHDK and CDR2 as SYGVNS. DNA of the CDR3: TGTGCCTCCAGGCAGGGGGTGAACACTGAAGCTTTCTTT. Its protein product is CASRQGVNTEAFF.

The chain has TRBV6-5 and TRBJ1-1; D is unclear. Germline CDR1 and CDR2: MNHEY and SVGAGI. Trimming shortened V by 2 bases and J by 8 bases, and 15 bases separated the two germline ends. This CDR3 comprises 14 residues. As DNA, the CDR3 is TGTGCCAGCAGTTACGGAGGGCAGGCTATAGAAGCTTTCTTT. It codes for CASSYGGQAIEAFF.

A few counts support this clone. The V gene is TRBV9, the J gene TRBJ1-2, with 8 bases aligning to TRBD1. Germline V gene data show CDR1 as SGDLS and CDR2 as YYNGEE. This CDR3 has 12 amino acids. V lost 4 bases, J lost 7 bases, and 3 bases stayed unmatched. The CDR3 DNA sequence: TGTGCCAGCAGCTCTGGACAGGGTGGCTACACCTTC. Translating gives CASSSGQGGYTF.

This clone was seen a few times. The chain has TRBV19 and TRBJ2-3; TRBD2 aligns across 11 bases. The ends lost 3 bases at V and 6 bases at J; junction bases unmatched: 5. There are 15 residues in the CDR3. The germline gives CDR1 LNHDA, CDR2 SQIVND (reference sequence). The CDR3 protein is CASSMGSSGGDTQYF. The CDR3 DNA is TGTGCCAGTAGTATGGGGTCTAGCGGGGGGGATACGCAGTATTTT.

The chain is built from TRBV4-1 and TRBJ2-5; perhaps TRBD2 as D (5 bases). Germline values: CDR1 MGHRA, CDR2 YSYEKL. Trimming took off 0 bases at V and 7 bases at J, with 9 bases between the two ends. The CDR3 loop spans 13 amino acids. The CDR3 is CASSQEVGVTQYF. As DNA, the CDR3 is TGCGCCAGCAGCCAAGAAGTCGGGGTGACCCAGTACTTC.

This chain connects TRBV4-2 to TRBJ2-5, with a possible D match to TRBD2 (6 bases). The CDR3 contains 14 residues. CDR1 is LGHNA, CDR2 YNFKEQ, per germline. V was trimmed by 0 bases and J by 4 bases, leaving 9 bases between them. In DNA form, the CDR3 reads TGTGCCAGCAGCCAAGAGGGAGGCCCAGAGACCCAGTACTTC. This sequence encodes CASSQEGGPETQYF.

CDR3 sequence: CASSLVAQSNEKLFF. CDR3 coding DNA: TGTGCCAGCAGCTTGGTAGCGCAGAGTAATGAAAAACTGTTTTTT. J is TRBJ1-4 and V is TRBV5-6; D is unclear. Germline lookup yields CDR1 SGHDT and CDR2 YYEEEE. V lost 0 bases to trimming and J lost 4 bases, with 10 bases between them. The length of the CDR3 is 15 residues.

The chain carries TRBV2 and TRBJ1-1; no definite D call. V was trimmed by 6 bases and J by 3 bases, leaving 8 bases between them. The germline V gene encodes CDR1 SNHLY and CDR2 FYNNEI. The CDR3 is 12 amino acids. DNA of the CDR3: TGTGCCAGCAGACGACGGGACACTGAAGCTTTCTTT. Residues: CASRRRDTEAFF.

V is TRBV7-2 and J is TRBJ2-1; TRBD2 agrees at 11 bases. This CDR3 has 15 residues. V lost 1 base and J lost 16; bases outside the gene matches: 12. Per the germline V gene, CDR1 is SGHTA and CDR2 is FQGNSA. CDR3: CASSLGPTSGGVGFF. DNA of the CDR3: TGTGCCAGCAGCTTAGGTCCCACTAGCGGGGGCGTGGGATTCTTC.

With respect to this clone: Other DNA sequences in this sample translate to the same CDR3. The V gene is TRBV28, the J gene TRBJ1-1; D not certain. This CDR3 comprises 12 residues. Germline loops: CDR1 MDHEN, CDR2 SYDVKM. V gave up 5 bases and J gave up 4 bases, with 8 bases separating them. The CDR3 here is CASSLTGTEAFF. CDR3 nucleotide sequence: TGTGCCAGCAGTCTGACGGGCACTGAAGCTTTCTTT.

The chain recombines TRBV5-1 with TRBJ1-1, with unresolved D. The CDR3 totals 14 residues. Germline V CDR1 and CDR2: SGHRS, YFSETQ. Trimming left V 0 bases short and J 0 bases short, with 6 bases between. The CDR3 region is CASSLAAMNTEAFF. CDR3 coding DNA: TGCGCCAGCAGCTTGGCCGCGATGAACACTGAAGCTTTCTTT.

The chain carries TRBV2 and TRBJ2-2; 7 bases are a match to TRBD1. From germline, CDR1 is SNHLY and CDR2 FYNNEI. The CDR3 is 15 residues long. The J segment lost 2 bases and the V segment lost 2 bases, leaving 2 bases of the junction unmatched. The CDR3 loop is CASSEHRGNTGELFF. DNA of the CDR3: TGTGCCAGCAGTGAACACAGGGGTAACACCGGGGAGCTGTTTTTT.

J is TRBJ1-2 and V is TRBV14; D is unresolved. V gave up 2 bases and J gave up 6 bases, with 10 bases separating them. Germline CDR1 SGHDN, CDR2 FVKESK. The CDR3 is 13 residues long. CDR3 bases: TGTGCCAGCAGCCAACTTAGGCGGGATGGCTACACCTTC. It is translated as CASSQLRRDGYTF.